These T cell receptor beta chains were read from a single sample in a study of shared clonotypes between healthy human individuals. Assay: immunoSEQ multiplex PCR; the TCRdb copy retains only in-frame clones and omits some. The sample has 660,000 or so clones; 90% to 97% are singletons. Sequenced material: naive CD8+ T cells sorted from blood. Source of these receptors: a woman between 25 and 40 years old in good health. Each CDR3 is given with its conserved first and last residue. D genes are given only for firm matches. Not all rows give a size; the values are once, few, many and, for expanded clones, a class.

CDR3 protein: CASSFSEGAGEQFF
CDR3 DNA: TGTGCCAGCAGCTTTAGTGAGGGAGCAGGAGAGCAGTTCTTC
clone size: once
J gene: TRBJ2-1
V gene: TRBV7-9
D gene: NA

CDR3 protein: CATLRGIEAFF
CDR3 DNA: TGTGCCACCCTAAGGGGAATTGAAGCTTTCTTT
clone size: NA
J gene: TRBJ1-1
V gene: TRBV28
D gene: NA

CDR3 protein: CASSVARGIYNEQFF
CDR3 DNA: TGTGCCAGCAGCGTAGCCAGGGGCATATACAATGAGCAGTTCTTC
clone size: NA
J gene: TRBJ2-1
V gene: TRBV9
D gene: NA

CDR3 protein: CASSFLADTDEQFF
CDR3 DNA: TGTGCCAGCAGTTTTCTAGCGGATACGGATGAGCAGTTCTTC
clone size: NA
J gene: TRBJ2-1
V gene: TRBV28
D gene: TRBD2

CDR3 protein: CARSLFDRLTAYEQYF
CDR3 DNA: TGTGCCAGAAGCTTGTTCGACAGACTCACCGCCTACGAGCAGTACTTC
clone size: NA
J gene: TRBJ2-7
V gene: TRBV5-3
D gene: NA

CDR3 protein: CASTRREPTDTQYF
CDR3 DNA: TGTGCCAGCACGCGGCGGGAGCCCACAGATACGCAGTATTTT
clone size: NA
J gene: TRBJ2-3
V gene: TRBV27
D gene: TRBD2

CDR3 protein: CASSLGLYTGELFF
CDR3 DNA: TGTGCCAGCAGTTTAGGACTTTACACCGGGGAGCTGTTTTTT
clone size: NA
J gene: TRBJ2-2
V gene: TRBV28
D gene: NA

CDR3 protein: CASSLDREGTNEKLFF
CDR3 DNA: TGTGCCAGCAGCCTGGACAGGGAGGGAACTAATGAAAAACTGTTTTTT
clone size: once
J gene: TRBJ1-4
V gene: TRBV7-9
D gene: TRBD1

CDR3 protein: CASSLGGPMNTEAFF
CDR3 DNA: TGTGCCAGCAGCTTGGGCGGGCCCATGAACACTGAAGCTTTCTTT
clone size: NA
J gene: TRBJ1-1
V gene: TRBV5-5
D gene: NA

CDR3 protein: CASSYYLGTASYEQYF
CDR3 DNA: TGCGCCAGCAGCTACTACCTCGGGACAGCTTCCTACGAGCAGTACTTC
clone size: NA
J gene: TRBJ2-7
V gene: TRBV5-1
D gene: TRBD1

CDR3 protein: CASQGSETAYF
CDR3 DNA: TGTGCCAGCCAGGGTTCCGAGACAGCGTACTTC
clone size: NA
J gene: TRBJ2-5
V gene: TRBV19
D gene: NA

CDR3 protein: CSVEGGAYEQYF
CDR3 DNA: TGCAGCGTTGAAGGGGGAGCCTACGAGCAGTACTTC
clone size: once
J gene: TRBJ2-7
V gene: TRBV29-1
D gene: NA

CDR3 protein: CASSDPGLAGLNLYEQYF
CDR3 DNA: TGTGCCAGCAGTGATCCGGGACTAGCGGGTCTTAATCTCTACGAGCAGTACTTC
clone size: NA
J gene: TRBJ2-7
V gene: TRBV6-1
D gene: TRBD2

CDR3 protein: CASSLDWVGNTEAFF
CDR3 DNA: TGTGCCAGCAGTTTAGATTGGGTCGGAAACACTGAAGCTTTCTTT
clone size: once
J gene: TRBJ1-1
V gene: TRBV28
D gene: NA

CDR3 protein: CASTHEQFF
CDR3 DNA: TGTGCCAGCACCCATGAGCAGTTCTTC
clone size: NA
J gene: TRBJ2-1
V gene: TRBV2
D gene: NA

CDR3 protein: CASSHPRDGFYEQYF
CDR3 DNA: TGTGCCAGCAGCCACCCCCGGGACGGTTTTTACGAGCAGTACTTC
clone size: NA
J gene: TRBJ2-7
V gene: TRBV14
D gene: NA

CDR3 protein: CASSPGGFYEQYF
CDR3 DNA: TGCGCCAGCAGCCCCGGCGGGTTCTACGAGCAGTACTTC
clone size: NA
J gene: TRBJ2-7
V gene: TRBV4-1
D gene: NA

CDR3 protein: CASRGDPINTGELFF
CDR3 DNA: TGTGCCAGCAGGGGGGATCCTATAAACACCGGGGAGCTGTTTTTT
clone size: NA
J gene: TRBJ2-2
V gene: TRBV6-5
D gene: NA

CDR3 protein: CASWAGGNTEAFF
CDR3 DNA: TGTGCCAGCTGGGCAGGGGGGAACACTGAAGCTTTCTTT
clone size: NA
J gene: TRBJ1-1
V gene: TRBV27
D gene: TRBD1

CDR3 protein: CASSFGDSPYEQYF
CDR3 DNA: TGTGCCAGCAGTTTCGGGGACAGTCCCTACGAGCAGTACTTC
clone size: NA
J gene: TRBJ2-7
V gene: TRBV28
D gene: TRBD1

CDR3 protein: CASSITGSGELFF
CDR3 DNA: TGTGCCAGTAGTATAACCGGTAGCGGGGAGCTGTTTTTT
clone size: NA
J gene: TRBJ2-2
V gene: TRBV19
D gene: NA

CDR3 protein: CASRSLDEKLFF
CDR3 DNA: TGTGCCAGCAGGAGCTTGGATGAAAAACTGTTTTTT
clone size: NA
J gene: TRBJ1-4
V gene: TRBV13
D gene: NA

CDR3 protein: CASSQDTGTGLGETQYF
CDR3 DNA: TGTGCCAGCAGTCAAGACACCGGGACAGGGCTCGGAGAGACCCAGTACTTC
clone size: NA
J gene: TRBJ2-5
V gene: TRBV27
D gene: TRBD1

CDR3 protein: CASSPDGVEKLFF
CDR3 DNA: TGCGCCAGCAGCCCGGACGGGGTCGAAAAACTGTTTTTT
clone size: NA
J gene: TRBJ1-4
V gene: TRBV5-1
D gene: NA

CDR3 protein: CASSAGYLNTEAFF
CDR3 DNA: TGTGCCAGCAGTGCAGGGTATTTGAACACTGAAGCTTTCTTT
clone size: NA
J gene: TRBJ1-1
V gene: TRBV28
D gene: NA

CDR3 protein: CASSLAGGTGELFF
CDR3 DNA: TGTGCCAGCAGTCTAGCGGGAGGTACCGGGGAGCTGTTTTTT
clone size: NA
J gene: TRBJ2-2
V gene: TRBV2
D gene: TRBD2

CDR3 protein: CASSVSVSASNTGELFF
CDR3 DNA: TGTGCCAGCAGCGTATCCGTGAGCGCTTCGAACACCGGGGAGCTGTTTTTT
clone size: NA
J gene: TRBJ2-2
V gene: TRBV9
D gene: NA

CDR3 protein: CSVEDRYEKLFF
CDR3 DNA: TGCAGCGTTGAAGACAGATACGAAAAACTGTTTTTT
clone size: NA
J gene: TRBJ1-4
V gene: TRBV29-1
D gene: NA

CDR3 protein: CASSQGQFNTGELFF
CDR3 DNA: TGTGCCAGCAGCCAAGGACAGTTCAACACCGGGGAGCTGTTTTTT
clone size: NA
J gene: TRBJ2-2
V gene: TRBV4-2
D gene: NA

CDR3 protein: CASSLQGQNEKLFF
CDR3 DNA: TGCGCCAGCAGCTTACAAGGGCAAAATGAAAAACTGTTTTTT
clone size: NA
J gene: TRBJ1-4
V gene: TRBV5-1
D gene: NA

CDR3 protein: CASSDRLAGYTDTQYF
CDR3 DNA: TGCGCCAGCAGTGATCGGCTAGCGGGGTACACAGATACGCAGTATTTT
clone size: once
J gene: TRBJ2-3
V gene: TRBV10-1
D gene: TRBD2

CDR3 protein: CASTKGRLSSYNEQFF
CDR3 DNA: TGTGCCAGCACCAAAGGGCGGTTGAGCTCCTACAATGAGCAGTTCTTC
clone size: NA
J gene: TRBJ2-1
V gene: TRBV28
D gene: NA

CDR3 protein: CASRKPSTGFNYGYTF
CDR3 DNA: TGTGCCAGTAGAAAACCGTCGACAGGCTTCAACTATGGCTACACCTTC
clone size: NA
J gene: TRBJ1-2
V gene: TRBV19
D gene: NA

CDR3 protein: CASSLAEGADTQYF
CDR3 DNA: TGTGCCAGCAGCTTGGCTGAGGGAGCAGATACGCAGTATTTT
clone size: NA
J gene: TRBJ2-3
V gene: TRBV5-5
D gene: NA

CDR3 protein: CASSQDSDSGKEFF
CDR3 DNA: TGTGCCAGCAGCCAAGATAGCGATAGCGGGAAGGAGTTCTTC
clone size: once
J gene: TRBJ2-1
V gene: TRBV14
D gene: TRBD2

CDR3 protein: CASSELATNEQFF
CDR3 DNA: TGTGCCAGTAGCGAACTAGCGACCAATGAGCAGTTCTTC
clone size: NA
J gene: TRBJ2-1
V gene: TRBV19
D gene: TRBD2

CDR3 protein: CASSTSTSQPSYEQYF
CDR3 DNA: TGTGCCAGCAGCACCTCGACTAGCCAACCTTCCTACGAGCAGTACTTC
clone size: once
J gene: TRBJ2-7
V gene: TRBV9
D gene: TRBD2

CDR3 protein: CASSLDPWREDGADTQYF
CDR3 DNA: TGTGCCAGCAGCTTAGACCCCTGGCGGGAGGATGGGGCAGATACGCAGTATTTT
clone size: NA
J gene: TRBJ2-3
V gene: TRBV11-2
D gene: TRBD2

CDR3 protein: CASSLANQKYTEAFF
CDR3 DNA: TGCGCCAGCAGCTTGGCCAATCAGAAATACACTGAAGCTTTCTTT
clone size: NA
J gene: TRBJ1-1
V gene: TRBV5-1
D gene: NA

CDR3 protein: CASVTWGNTEAFF
CDR3 DNA: TGTGCCAGTGTGACATGGGGGAACACTGAAGCTTTCTTT
clone size: NA
J gene: TRBJ1-1
V gene: TRBV5-4
D gene: NA

CDR3 protein: CASSREHNEQFF
CDR3 DNA: TGTGCCAGCAGCCGAGAACACAATGAGCAGTTCTTC
clone size: NA
J gene: TRBJ2-1
V gene: TRBV28
D gene: NA

CDR3 protein: CATSGLDGQFF
CDR3 DNA: TGTGCCACCAGCGGACTGGATGGGCAGTTCTTC
clone size: NA
J gene: TRBJ2-1
V gene: TRBV15
D gene: NA

CDR3 protein: CASSATSGWEQFF
CDR3 DNA: TGTGCCAGCAGCGCTACTAGCGGGTGGGAGCAGTTCTTC
clone size: NA
J gene: TRBJ2-1
V gene: TRBV9
D gene: TRBD2

CDR3 protein: CASSPTPRKRDNYGYTF
CDR3 DNA: TGTGCCAGCAGCCCGACACCACGAAAGCGGGACAACTATGGCTACACCTTC
clone size: NA
J gene: TRBJ1-2
V gene: TRBV28
D gene: NA

CDR3 protein: CASSLELAEAYNEQFF
CDR3 DNA: TGTGCCAGCAGCTTGGAACTAGCGGAGGCCTACAATGAGCAGTTCTTC
clone size: NA
J gene: TRBJ2-1
V gene: TRBV5-4
D gene: TRBD2

CDR3 protein: CASSPSGSSYNEQFF
CDR3 DNA: TGTGCCAGCAGCCCGAGCGGATCCTCCTACAATGAGCAGTTCTTC
clone size: NA
J gene: TRBJ2-1
V gene: TRBV13
D gene: NA

CDR3 protein: CASSDSRGEGSEQYF
CDR3 DNA: TGTGCCAGCAGTGACTCGAGGGGGGAAGGCTCCGAGCAGTACTTC
clone size: NA
J gene: TRBJ2-7
V gene: TRBV6-4
D gene: NA

CDR3 protein: CASVPGSSSYEQYF
CDR3 DNA: TGTGCCTCGGTCCCCGGGTCCAGCTCCTACGAGCAGTACTTC
clone size: NA
J gene: TRBJ2-7
V gene: TRBV5-5
D gene: NA

CDR3 protein: CASSIGLAGWEQYF
CDR3 DNA: TGTGCCAGTAGTATCGGACTAGCGGGATGGGAGCAGTACTTC
clone size: NA
J gene: TRBJ2-7
V gene: TRBV19
D gene: TRBD2

CDR3 protein: CAISESSGGPGNEQFF
CDR3 DNA: TGTGCCATCAGTGAATCTTCGGGAGGGCCGGGAAATGAGCAGTTCTTC
clone size: NA
J gene: TRBJ2-1
V gene: TRBV10-3
D gene: TRBD2

CDR3 protein: CATAGIRETQYF
CDR3 DNA: TGTGCCACCGCAGGGATAAGGGAGACCCAGTACTTC
clone size: NA
J gene: TRBJ2-5
V gene: TRBV15
D gene: NA

CDR3 protein: CASSTHQGFGTEAFF
CDR3 DNA: TGTGCCAGCAGTACCCACCAGGGTTTCGGCACTGAAGCTTTCTTT
clone size: NA
J gene: TRBJ1-1
V gene: TRBV27
D gene: NA

CDR3 protein: CASGLSGRRETQYF
CDR3 DNA: TGTGCTAGTGGTTTGAGCGGGAGGAGAGAGACCCAGTACTTC
clone size: NA
J gene: TRBJ2-5
V gene: TRBV12-5
D gene: TRBD2